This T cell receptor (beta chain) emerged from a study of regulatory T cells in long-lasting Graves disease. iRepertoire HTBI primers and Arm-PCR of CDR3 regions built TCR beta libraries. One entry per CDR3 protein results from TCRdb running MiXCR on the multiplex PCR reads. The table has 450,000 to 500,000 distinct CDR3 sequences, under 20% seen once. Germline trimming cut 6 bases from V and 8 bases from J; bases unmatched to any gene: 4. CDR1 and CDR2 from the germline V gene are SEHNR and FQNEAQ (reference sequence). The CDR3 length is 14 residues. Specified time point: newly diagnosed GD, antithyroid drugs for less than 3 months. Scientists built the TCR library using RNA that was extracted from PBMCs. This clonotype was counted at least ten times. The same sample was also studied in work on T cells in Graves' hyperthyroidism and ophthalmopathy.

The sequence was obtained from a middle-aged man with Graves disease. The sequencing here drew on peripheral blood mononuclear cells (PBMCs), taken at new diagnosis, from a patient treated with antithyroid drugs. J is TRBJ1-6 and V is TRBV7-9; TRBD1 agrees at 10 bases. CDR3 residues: CASRTGGRDSPLHF. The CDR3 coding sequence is TGTGCCAGCAGGACAGGGGGCCGAGATTCACCCCTCCACTTT.